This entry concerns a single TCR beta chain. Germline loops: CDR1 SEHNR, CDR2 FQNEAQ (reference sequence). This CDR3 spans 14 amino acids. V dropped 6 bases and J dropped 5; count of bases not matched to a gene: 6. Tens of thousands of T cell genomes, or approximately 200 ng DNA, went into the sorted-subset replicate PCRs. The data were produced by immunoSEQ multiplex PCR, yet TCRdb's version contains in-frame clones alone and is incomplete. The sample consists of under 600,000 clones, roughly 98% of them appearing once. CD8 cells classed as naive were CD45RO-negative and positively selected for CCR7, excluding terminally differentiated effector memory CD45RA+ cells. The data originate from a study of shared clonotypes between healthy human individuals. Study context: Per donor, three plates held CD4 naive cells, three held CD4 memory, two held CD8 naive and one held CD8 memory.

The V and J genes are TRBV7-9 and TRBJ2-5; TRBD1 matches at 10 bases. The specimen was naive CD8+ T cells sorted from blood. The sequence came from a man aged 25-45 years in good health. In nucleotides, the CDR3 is TGTGCCAGCAGGACGACAGGGGGCAAGGAGACCCAGTACTTC. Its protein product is CASRTTGGKETQYF.